Each of the 27 T cell receptor beta chains below was sequenced from the same sample in a study of blood T cell repertoires in COVID-19. Data came from immunoSEQ multiplex PCR; TCRdb stores just in-frame clones and leaves some out. The repertoire has about 350,000 clones, roughly 90% of them found once; the top ten carry under 8.5%. The sequencing sample was made of peripheral blood. These receptors came from a woman aged 60-75 years with COVID-19, enrolled during active disease.

The chain recombines TRBV15 with TRBJ1-4; the match to TRBD1 covers 8 bases. CDR1 LNHNV and CDR2 YYDKDF come from the germline V gene (reference sequence). Unmatched junction bases numbered 6, after V lost 2 bases and J lost 7 bases. This CDR3 contains 15 residues. Here the CDR3 reads CATSRSGGSREKLFF. In DNA form, the CDR3 reads TGTGCCACCAGCAGATCAGGGGGCTCTCGTGAAAAACTGTTTTTT. Together with reference TRBV15 and TRBJ1-4, the CDR3 gives the full variable domain: DAMVIQNPRYQVTQFGKPVTLSCSQTLNHNVMYWYQQKSSQAPKLLFHYYDKDFNNEADTPDNFQSRRPNTSFCFLDIRSPGLGDTAMYLCATSRSGGSREKLFFGSGTQLSVL.

The DNA for the CDR3 is TGTGCCTGGAGTGTACAGGGGGGTCAGCCCCAGCATTTT. As protein: CAWSVQGGQPQHF. The chain employs TRBV30 and TRBJ1-5; 8 positions agree with TRBD1. Trimming took 0 bases from V and 6 from J; bases not matched to a gene: 1. The CDR3 extends over 13 amino acids. The germline V gene has CDR1 GTSNPN and CDR2 SVGIG (reference sequence).

This chain links TRBV7-2 with TRBJ2-5; D remains unclear. The CDR3 is 11 amino acids. Germline V gene sequence: CDR1 SGHTA, CDR2 FQGNSA. V lost 5 bases and J 2 bases, leaving 3 bases between the germline ends. CDR3 amino acids: CASSIQETQYF. The CDR3, as DNA: TGTGCCAGCAGCATACAAGAGACCCAGTACTTC.

The table lists this clone with a few counts. The chain joins TRBV6-2 or TRBV6-3 to TRBJ1-2; D is uncertain. V dropped 2 bases and J dropped 8 bases, with 9 bases sitting between them. Germline V gives CDR1 MNHEY, CDR2 SVGEGT. The CDR3 spans 12 residues. The CDR3: CASSYTTEGYTF. CDR3 nucleotides: TGTGCCAGCAGTTACACGACTGAGGGCTACACCTTC.

This clone was seen only once. V and J are TRBV3-1 (or the pseudogene TRBV3-2) and TRBJ2-6; tentatively, D is TRBD1 (6 bases). CDR3 length: 15 amino acids. Germline-derived CDR1 and CDR2 are LGHDT and YNNKEL (reference sequence). V was clipped by 4 bases and J by 5 bases, with 12 bases between them. Here the CDR3 reads CASSLIRGRANVLTF. Here the CDR3 DNA reads TGTGCCAGCAGCCTAATAAGGGGGAGGGCCAACGTCCTGACTTTC.

The V and J genes are TRBV7-8 and TRBJ2-7; 7 bases match TRBD1. Unmatched junction bases numbered 7, after V lost 5 bases and J lost 3 bases. CDR1 SGHVS and CDR2 FQNEAQ come from the germline V gene. The CDR3 totals 14 residues. CDR3 in amino acids: CASSPAGGDYEQYF. Here the CDR3 DNA reads TGTGCCAGCAGCCCAGCAGGGGGAGACTACGAGCAGTACTTC.

The gene calls are TRBV7-2 and TRBJ2-7; D is uncertain. Germline CDR1 SGHTA, CDR2 FQGNSA. Trimming stripped 8 bases from V and 3 bases from J, with 8 bases between. The CDR3 runs 11 residues. The CDR3 sequence: CASANYYEQYF. Written as DNA, the CDR3 is TGTGCCAGCGCGAATTACTACGAGCAGTACTTC. Full variable domain (outside the CDR3, taken from reference TRBV7-2 and TRBJ2-7): GAGVSQSPSNKVTEKGKDVELRCDPISGHTALYWYRQSLGQGLEFLIYFQGNSAPDKSGLPSDRFSAERTGGSVSTLTIQRTQQEDSAVYLCASANYYEQYFGPGTRLTVT.

The genes are TRBV10-3 and TRBJ1-4; 12 bases match TRBD1. The germline V gene has CDR1 ENHRY and CDR2 SYGVKD. Germline trimming cut 6 bases from V and 0 bases from J; bases unmatched to any gene: 8. The CDR3 has 18 amino acids. The DNA of the CDR3 is TGTGCCATCAGCCCGGGACAGGGGGCCCCGTCAACTAATGAAAAACTGTTTTTT. Translation: CAISPGQGAPSTNEKLFF.

The gene calls are TRBV20-1 and TRBJ2-5; TRBD2 might be the D (6 bases). Trimming took 7 bases from V and 2 from J, leaving 8 bases between them. CDR3 length: 11 amino acids. Looked up from germline, CDR1 is DFQATT and CDR2 is SNEGSKA (reference sequence). DNA for the CDR3: TGCAGTGGACTAGGGCAAGAGACCCAGTACTTC. This encodes CSGLGQETQYF.

This chain connects TRBV5-1 to TRBJ2-2; 10 bases align to TRBD1. There are 16 residues in the CDR3. V lost 4 bases, J lost 7 bases, and 10 bases stayed unmatched. Germline CDR1 SGHRS, CDR2 YFSETQ. This CDR3 is CASSPGTGVSGGELFF. The DNA of the CDR3 is TGCGCCAGCAGCCCCGGGACAGGGGTTTCTGGCGGGGAGCTGTTTTTT.

The V call is TRBV13, the J call TRBJ1-1; D is unresolved. Germline CDR1 reads PRHDT; CDR2 reads FYEKMQ (reference sequence). Trimming took 5 bases from V and 1 from J, leaving 11 bases between them. There are 14 residues in the CDR3. The CDR3 sequence: CASSLRARNTEAFF. The CDR3 region has the DNA TGTGCCAGCAGCCTGAGGGCAAGGAACACTGAAGCTTTCTTT.

The V call is TRBV3-1 (or the pseudogene TRBV3-2), the J call TRBJ2-1; a possible D gene is TRBD2 (7 bases). The V gene lost 1 base and the J gene lost 8 bases, with 15 bases spanning the gap. This CDR3 region has 15 residues. Germline loops: CDR1 LGHDT, CDR2 YNNKEL (reference sequence). DNA for the CDR3: TGTGCCAGCAGCCAAGTGGGGGCGGGGGCACATGAGCAGTTCTTC. It codes for CASSQVGAGAHEQFF.

This chain connects TRBV10-2 to TRBJ2-1; D is uncertain. This CDR3 region has 12 residues. Germline lookup yields CDR1 WSHSY and CDR2 SAAADI. V lost 4 bases and J lost 5, with 6 bases in between. The chain's CDR3 is CASSVRDNEQFF. CDR3 in DNA: TGCGCCAGCAGTGTAAGAGACAATGAGCAGTTCTTC.

CDR3 region: CASSNTGVEAFF. CDR3 in DNA: TGTGCCAGCAGCAACACAGGGGTTGAAGCTTTCTTT. The chain recombines TRBV6-5 with TRBJ1-1; the match to TRBD1 covers 7 bases. Germline loops: CDR1 MNHEY, CDR2 SVGAGI. The CDR3 extends over 12 amino acids. After removal of 6 bases from V and 7 bases from J, the junction contained 5 bases not matched to a gene.

The chain employs TRBV4-1 and TRBJ2-6; TRBD2 aligns across 7 bases. The CDR3 sequence is 19 residues long. CDR1 is MGHRA and CDR2 is YSYEKL in the germline V gene. J lost 0 bases, V lost 4 bases, and 12 bases had no gene match. CDR3 loop: CASSPPGGGSSSGANVLTF. CDR3 nucleotide sequence: TGCGCCAGCAGCCCTCCTGGGGGAGGGAGTTCCTCTGGGGCCAACGTCCTGACTTTC.

J is TRBJ1-5 and V is TRBV6-2 or TRBV6-3, with D tentatively TRBD1 (5 bases). The V gene lost 3 bases and the J gene lost 4 bases, with 22 bases spanning the gap. CDR3 length: 18 residues. In germline, CDR1 is MNHEY, CDR2 SVGEGT. The CDR3 region is CASSYHPRQTYMNQPQHF. The CDR3 bases are TGTGCCAGCAGTTATCATCCCCGACAGACGTATATGAATCAGCCCCAGCATTTT.

There are a few counts of this clone. The chain carries TRBV18 and TRBJ1-4; 8 bases fit TRBD1. The CDR3 covers 17 residues. The germline gives CDR1 KGHSH, CDR2 LQKENI. Trimming removed 2 bases from V and 3 bases from J; junction bases left unmatched: 8. The CDR3 nucleotides read TGTGCCAGCTCACCAAACAGGGGGTTCGAGGCTAATGAAAAACTGTTTTTT. Encoded protein: CASSPNRGFEANEKLFF.

V gene TRBV3-1 (or the pseudogene TRBV3-2) combines with J gene TRBJ1-4; 8 bases are a match to TRBD1. This CDR3 spans 13 amino acids. V was pared by 8 bases and J by 4 bases, with 3 bases of the junction left unmatched. Looked up from germline, CDR1 is LGHDT and CDR2 is YNNKEL (reference sequence). CDR3 sequence: CASGGQVNEKLFF. The CDR3 DNA sequence: TGTGCCAGCGGGGGACAGGTTAATGAAAAACTGTTTTTT.

This chain connects TRBV30 to TRBJ2-5; D unclear. The ends were cut back, 5 bases at V and 5 bases at J, with 18 bases in the middle. The CDR3 sequence is 14 residues long. Germline-derived CDR1 and CDR2 are GTSNPN and SVGIG (reference sequence). The CDR3 protein is CAWRRFAVLETQYF. The CDR3 nucleotides are TGTGCCTGGCGTAGGTTCGCGGTTTTGGAGACCCAGTACTTC.

The genes are TRBV9 and TRBJ2-3, with 8 nucleotides matching TRBD2. CDR1 is SGDLS, CDR2 YYNGEE, per germline. V gave up 4 bases and J gave up 8 bases; unmatched junction bases: 12. CDR3 size: 15 residues. The CDR3 here is CASSPSGAGDGTQYF. CDR3 sequence (DNA): TGTGCCAGCAGCCCTAGTGGAGCGGGAGATGGTACGCAGTATTTT.

The chain uses TRBV3-1 (or the pseudogene TRBV3-2) and TRBJ1-1, with 7 bases fitting TRBD1. CDR1 LGHDT and CDR2 YNNKEL come from the germline V gene (reference sequence). V was clipped by 4 bases and J by 1 base; unmatched bases: 6. The CDR3 sequence is 15 residues long. The chain's CDR3 is CASSPGTAGNTEAFF. The CDR3 DNA reads TGTGCCAGCAGCCCCGGGACAGCCGGGAACACTGAAGCTTTCTTT.

The chain joins TRBV6-1 to TRBJ1-6; perhaps TRBD1 as D (5 bases). Germline V gene data show CDR1 as MNHNS and CDR2 as SASEGT. This CDR3 is 14 amino acids long. Trimming shortened V by 6 bases and J by 5 bases, and 11 bases separated the two germline ends. The CDR3 nucleotides are TGTGCCAGCAGCACTGGGGGGGATAATTCACCCCTCCACTTT. This sequence encodes CASSTGGDNSPLHF.

The chain is built from TRBV15 and TRBJ2-7; D possibly corresponds to TRBD2 (6 bases). Germline CDR1 LNHNV, CDR2 YYDKDF (reference sequence). This CDR3 region has 14 residues. Trimming removed 0 bases at V and 6 bases at J, with 12 bases between. The CDR3 DNA reads as TGTGCCACCAGCAGAGACAGGAGGGTAGTCGAGCAGTACTTC. Protein product: CATSRDRRVVEQYF.

The genes are TRBV10-2 and TRBJ1-2, with D tentatively TRBD1 (6 bases). This CDR3 region has 15 residues. V was cut by 7 bases and J by 5 bases, with 20 bases left in between. The V gene's germline CDR1 is WSHSY and CDR2 SAAADI. The CDR3 DNA follows: TGCGCCAGCACAGATTACAGGGTGAACTTTTATGGCTACACCTTC. It specifies CASTDYRVNFYGYTF.

The chain employs TRBV11-2 and TRBJ2-6; D might be TRBD2 (6 bases). The ends were cut back, 5 bases at V and 2 bases at J, with 16 bases in the middle. Germline values: CDR1 SGHAT, CDR2 FQNNGV. The CDR3 length is 17 residues. The CDR3 here is CASSGTWGGAGANVLTF. The CDR3 DNA sequence: TGTGCCAGCAGCGGGACTTGGGGCGGGGCTGGGGCCAACGTCCTGACTTTC.

CDR3 coding DNA: TGTGCCAGCAGCTTAGCGATGGCAGGGGAGGGTGGCTACACCTTC. This translates into CASSLAMAGEGGYTF. The genes are TRBV7-9 and TRBJ1-2; D might be TRBD1 (6 bases). The CDR3 extends over 15 amino acids. Germline CDR1 and CDR2: SEHNR and FQNEAQ (reference sequence). V was clipped by 0 bases and J by 7 bases, with 15 bases between them.

V usage is TRBV29-1 and J usage is TRBJ1-5; the D gene is possibly TRBD1 (6 bases). Between the trimmed V and J ends, which lost 6 bases and 4 bases, there was a span of 10 bases. CDR1 is SQVTM, CDR2 ANQGSEA, per germline. This CDR3 contains 12 residues. As DNA, the CDR3 is TGCAGCGTGCAACAGGGTAATCAGCCCCAGCATTTT. As protein: CSVQQGNQPQHF.